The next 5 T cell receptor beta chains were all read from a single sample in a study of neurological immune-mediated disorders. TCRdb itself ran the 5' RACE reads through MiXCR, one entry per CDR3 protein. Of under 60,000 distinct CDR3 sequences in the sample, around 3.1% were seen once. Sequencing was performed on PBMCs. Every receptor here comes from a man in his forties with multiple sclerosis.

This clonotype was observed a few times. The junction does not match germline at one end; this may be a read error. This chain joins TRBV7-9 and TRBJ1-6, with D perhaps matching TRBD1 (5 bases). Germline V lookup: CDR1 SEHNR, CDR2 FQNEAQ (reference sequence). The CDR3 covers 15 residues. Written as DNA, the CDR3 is TGTGCCAGCAGCTTAACCAGGGATGCTAATTCACCCCTCAACTTT. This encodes CASSLTRDANSPLNF.

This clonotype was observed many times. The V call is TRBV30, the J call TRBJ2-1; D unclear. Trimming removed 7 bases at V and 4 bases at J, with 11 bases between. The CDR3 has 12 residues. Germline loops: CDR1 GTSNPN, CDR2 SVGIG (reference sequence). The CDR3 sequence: CASNNDYNEQFF. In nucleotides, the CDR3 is TGTGCCTCCAACAACGATTACAATGAGCAGTTCTTC.

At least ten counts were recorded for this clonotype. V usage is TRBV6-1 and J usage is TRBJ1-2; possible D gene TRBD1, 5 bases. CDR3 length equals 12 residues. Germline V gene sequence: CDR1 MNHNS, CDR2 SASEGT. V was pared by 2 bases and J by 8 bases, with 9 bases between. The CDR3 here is CASSEKGTGYTF. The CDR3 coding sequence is TGTGCCAGCAGTGAAAAGGGGACGGGCTACACCTTC.

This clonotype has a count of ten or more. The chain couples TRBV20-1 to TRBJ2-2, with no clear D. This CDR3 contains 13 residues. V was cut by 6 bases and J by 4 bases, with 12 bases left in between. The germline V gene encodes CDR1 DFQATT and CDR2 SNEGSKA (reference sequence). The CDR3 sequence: CSAILPGTGELFF. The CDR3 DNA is TGCAGTGCGATCCTGCCGGGCACCGGGGAGCTGTTTTTT.

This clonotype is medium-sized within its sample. DNA for the CDR3: TGTGCCAGCAGCTTGGAAGCCTCTGGGGCCAACGTCCTGACTTTC. This gives the protein CASSLEASGANVLTF. V is TRBV5-5 and J is TRBJ2-6, with D unresolved. V lost 0 bases to trimming and J lost 0 bases, with 4 bases between them. This CDR3 is 15 amino acids long. Looked up from germline, CDR1 is SGHKS and CDR2 is YYEKEE (reference sequence).